This T cell receptor (beta chain) came from a study of T cells after yellow fever vaccination. Study-level background: The fractions with low cell numbers were processed using SMART-Seq v4 Ultra Low Input.

They built TCR cDNA with 5'RACE template switching, a step that put in a universal primer site and UMIs. TCRdb itself ran the 5' RACE reads through MiXCR, one entry per CDR3 protein. The sample consists of 65,000 to 70,000 distinct CDR3 sequences, around 6.2% of them appearing once. Study-wide findings and caveats: Peaking on day 5 versus 15, the secondary response was faster but weaker. A small proportion of clonotypes was detected in both the CD4 and CD8 compartments.

On this clonotype itself: Its antigen is as yet unknown.

Germline CDR1 reads SGHNT; CDR2 reads YYREEE (reference sequence). The CDR3 runs to 15 residues. The V end lost 4 bases, the J end lost 4 bases, and 18 bases lay between the germline ends. The specimen was CD4+ T cells sorted from PBMCs, collected more than 13 days after the first yellow fever vaccination. The clonotype comes from a man between 18 and 35 years old who received the YFV17D yellow fever vaccine. This rearrangement joins TRBV5-4 to TRBJ2-7; possible D gene TRBD2, 5 bases. CDR3 sequence reads: CASSPAGGRGYEQYF. The CDR3 DNA is TGTGCCAGCAGCCCAGCCGGCGGCAGAGGGTACGAGCAGTACTTC.